This T cell receptor (beta chain) was obtained from a study of blood T cell repertoires in COVID-19. TCRdb's copy holds only in-frame clones and misses some; the assay was immunoSEQ multiplex PCR. The profile shows 60,000 to 70,000 clones, roughly nine tenths of them singletons. The length of the CDR3 is 14 residues. Germline CDR1 is MNHEY and CDR2 is SVGEGT. Trimming left V 1 base short and J 6 bases short, with 12 bases between. The sequence derives from a human donor in a cohort sampled during active COVID-19. The sample comprised peripheral blood. This sequence joins TRBV6-2 or TRBV6-3 and TRBJ1-2, with D tentatively TRBD1 (6 bases). CDR3 nucleotide sequence: TGTGCCAGCAGTTACTACCGACAGGAAAATGGCTACACCTTC. Its protein is CASSYYRQENGYTF.